Each of the 10 T cell receptor beta chains below was sequenced from the same sample in a study of Tregs in tolerant kidney transplant recipients. Using immunoSEQ multiplex PCR, the repertoire was profiled, and TCRdb retains in-frame clones only, with some absent. The table shows roughly 120,000 clones, with 92% occurring only once. Specimen: CD4+ T cells from blood. Every receptor here comes from a human donor in good health.

The V and J genes are TRBV7-8 and TRBJ1-2; D is undetermined. V was cut by 2 bases and J by 4 bases, with 8 bases left in between. CDR3 length: 13 residues. The germline CDR1 and CDR2 sequences are SGHVS and FQNEAQ. This chain's CDR3 is CASSLTDRYGYTF. The DNA of the CDR3 is TGTGCCAGCAGCTTAACGGACCGCTATGGCTACACCTTC.

The chain carries TRBV2 and TRBJ1-1; TRBD1 aligns across 10 bases. This CDR3 has 13 amino acids. V was clipped by 4 bases and J by 4 bases; unmatched bases: 0. Germline-derived CDR1 and CDR2 are SNHLY and FYNNEI. The CDR3 DNA is TGTGCCAGCAGTGGGGACAGGGGCACTGAAGCTTTCTTT. Residues: CASSGDRGTEAFF.

This chain connects TRBV19 to TRBJ1-6, with D unresolved. Germline CDR1 and CDR2: LNHDA and SQIVND (reference sequence). CDR3 length equals 13 residues. V was trimmed by 3 bases and J by 8 bases, leaving 8 bases between them. CDR3 residues: CASSIGRYSPLHF. As DNA, the CDR3 is TGTGCCAGTAGTATTGGTAGATATTCACCCCTCCACTTT.

The chain joins TRBV6-4 to TRBJ2-7; D ambiguous. V was pared by 2 bases and J by 5 bases, with 4 bases between. CDR3 size: 11 residues. CDR1 is MRHNA, CDR2 SNTAGT, per germline. The CDR3 DNA sequence: TGTGCCAGCAGTGACCAGGACGAGCAGTACTTC. This encodes CASSDQDEQYF.

The chain employs TRBV6-5 and TRBJ2-3; either TRBD1 or TRBD2 may supply D (5 bases each). There are 15 residues in the CDR3. With 7 bases removed from V and 2 bases from J, the gap between germline ends came to 16 bases. Germline CDR1 MNHEY, CDR2 SVGAGI. CDR3 nucleotide sequence: TGTGCCAGCATGGGACGGGTGGGAATCACAGATACGCAGTATTTT. Amino acid sequence: CASMGRVGITDTQYF.

V and J are TRBV7-7 and TRBJ2-7, with D uncertain. Germline assignment: CDR1 SSHAT and CDR2 FNYEAQ (reference sequence). V lost 1 base and J lost 0, with 10 bases in between. This CDR3 comprises 15 residues. As DNA, the CDR3 is TGTGCCAGCAGCTTAGGGACCCTGAGCTCCTACGAGCAGTACTTC. This encodes CASSLGTLSSYEQYF.

The rearrangement uses TRBV5-1 and TRBJ2-7; D unclear. Germline V gene sequence: CDR1 SGHRS, CDR2 YFSETQ. The germline V and J ends were trimmed by 0 bases and 5 bases, with 6 bases remaining between them. This CDR3 is 12 amino acids long. DNA for the CDR3: TGCGCCAGCAGCTTGGGTAGGGACGAGCAGTACTTC. Amino acid sequence: CASSLGRDEQYF.

The rearrangement links TRBV18 to TRBJ2-7, with TRBD2 matching 11 bases. Per the germline V gene, CDR1 is KGHSH and CDR2 is LQKENI. Trimming at V came to 2 bases and at J to 0 bases, leaving 3 bases not matched to a gene. CDR3 length: 16 residues. CDR3 bases: TGTGCCAGCTCACCATTAGCGGGAGGGAACTCCTACGAGCAGTACTTC. This sequence encodes CASSPLAGGNSYEQYF.

The chain combines TRBV14 with TRBJ1-2, with a weak D call TRBD1 (5 bases). In germline, CDR1 is SGHDN, CDR2 FVKESK. Between the trimmed V and J ends, which lost 2 bases and 8 bases, there was a span of 12 bases. The CDR3 consists of 13 residues. CDR3 nucleotide sequence: TGTGCCAGCAGCCAATCGGGGCGTCGGGGCTACACCTTC. Its protein product is CASSQSGRRGYTF.

The chain joins TRBV25-1 to TRBJ2-3, with D uncertain. Germline assignment: CDR1 MGHDK and CDR2 SYGVNS. The CDR3 runs to 14 residues. V was shortened by 3 bases and J by 5 bases, with 12 bases between the two germline ends. CDR3 bases: TGTGCCAGCAGTGACCGACAAGTCCAAGATACGCAGTATTTT. Amino acid sequence: CASSDRQVQDTQYF.